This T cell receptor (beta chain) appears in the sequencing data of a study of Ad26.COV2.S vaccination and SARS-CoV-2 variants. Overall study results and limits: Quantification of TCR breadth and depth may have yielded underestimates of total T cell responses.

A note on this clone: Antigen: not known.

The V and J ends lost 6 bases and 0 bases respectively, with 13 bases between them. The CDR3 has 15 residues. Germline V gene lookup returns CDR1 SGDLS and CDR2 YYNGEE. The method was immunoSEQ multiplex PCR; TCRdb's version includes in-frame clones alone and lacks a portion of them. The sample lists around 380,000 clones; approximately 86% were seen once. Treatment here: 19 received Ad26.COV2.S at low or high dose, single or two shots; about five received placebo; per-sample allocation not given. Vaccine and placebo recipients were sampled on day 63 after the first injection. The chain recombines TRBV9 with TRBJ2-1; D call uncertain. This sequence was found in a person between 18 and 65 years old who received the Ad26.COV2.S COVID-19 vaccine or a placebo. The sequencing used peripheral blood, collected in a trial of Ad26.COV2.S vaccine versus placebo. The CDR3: CASTRFMSSYNEQFF. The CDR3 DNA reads TGTGCCAGCACCCGTTTTATGAGCTCCTACAATGAGCAGTTCTTC.